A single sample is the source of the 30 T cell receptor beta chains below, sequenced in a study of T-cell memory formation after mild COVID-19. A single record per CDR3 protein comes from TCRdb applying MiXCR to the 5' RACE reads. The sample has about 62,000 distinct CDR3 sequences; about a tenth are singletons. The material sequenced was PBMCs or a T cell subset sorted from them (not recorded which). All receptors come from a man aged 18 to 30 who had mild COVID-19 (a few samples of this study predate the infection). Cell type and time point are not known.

The CDR3 loop reads CASSPGGYNEQFF. CDR3 DNA: TGTGCCAGCAGCCCCGGGGGATACAATGAGCAGTTCTTC. V is TRBV7-2 and J is TRBJ2-1; weak D call: TRBD2 (6 bases). Germline CDR1 SGHTA, CDR2 FQGNSA. The ends were cut back, 5 bases at V and 4 bases at J, with 9 bases in the middle. This CDR3 is 13 amino acids long.

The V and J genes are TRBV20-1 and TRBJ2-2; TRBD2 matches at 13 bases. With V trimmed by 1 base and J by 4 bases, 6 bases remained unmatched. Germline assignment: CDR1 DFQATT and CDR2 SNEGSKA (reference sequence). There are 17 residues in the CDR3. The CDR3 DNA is TGCAGTGCTAGAGCGACTAGCGGGGGGCGGGGCACCGGGGAGCTGTTTTTT. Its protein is CSARATSGGRGTGELFF.

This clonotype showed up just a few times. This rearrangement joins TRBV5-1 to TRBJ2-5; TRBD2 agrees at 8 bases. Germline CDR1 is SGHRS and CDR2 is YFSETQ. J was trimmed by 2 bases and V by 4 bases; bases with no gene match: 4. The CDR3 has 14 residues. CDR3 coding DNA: TGCGCCAGCAGCGGATTAGCGGGGCAAGAGACCCAGTACTTC. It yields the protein CASSGLAGQETQYF. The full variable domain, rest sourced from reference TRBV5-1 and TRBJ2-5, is KAGVTQTPRYLIKTRGQQVTLSCSPISGHRSVSWYQQTPGQGLQFLFEYFSETQRNKGNFPGRFSGRQFSNSRSEMNVSTLELGDSALYLCASSGLAGQETQYFGPGTRLLVL.

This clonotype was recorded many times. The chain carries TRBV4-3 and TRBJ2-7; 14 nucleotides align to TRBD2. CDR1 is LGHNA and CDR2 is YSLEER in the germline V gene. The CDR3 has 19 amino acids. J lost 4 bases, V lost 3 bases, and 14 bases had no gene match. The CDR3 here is CASSQETSGGASTLYEQYF. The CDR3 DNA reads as TGCGCCAGCAGCCAGGAGACTAGCGGGGGGGCCTCGACGCTTTACGAGCAGTACTTC.

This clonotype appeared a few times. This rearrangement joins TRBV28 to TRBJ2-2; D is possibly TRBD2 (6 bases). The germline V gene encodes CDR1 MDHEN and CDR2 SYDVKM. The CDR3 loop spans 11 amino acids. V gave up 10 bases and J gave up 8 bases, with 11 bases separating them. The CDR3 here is CATNGGGELFF. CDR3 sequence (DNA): TGTGCCACCAACGGGGGTGGGGAGCTGTTTTTT.

CDR3 coding DNA: TGTGCCAGCAGCTTACAGGGGAGCTCTGGCTACACCTTC. Translating it yields CASSLQGSSGYTF. The chain is built from TRBV7-9 and TRBJ1-2; D perhaps matches TRBD1 (6 bases). This CDR3 is built from 13 residues. CDR1 and CDR2 (germline): SEHNR, FQNEAQ (reference sequence). V was shortened by 2 bases and J by 7 bases, with 11 bases between the two germline ends.

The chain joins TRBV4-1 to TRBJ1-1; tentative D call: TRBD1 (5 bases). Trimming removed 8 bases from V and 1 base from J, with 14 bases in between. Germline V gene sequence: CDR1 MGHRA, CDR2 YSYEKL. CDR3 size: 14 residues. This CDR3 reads CASRGFLRNTEAFF. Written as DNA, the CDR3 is TGCGCCAGCCGGGGCTTCTTACGGAACACTGAAGCTTTCTTT.

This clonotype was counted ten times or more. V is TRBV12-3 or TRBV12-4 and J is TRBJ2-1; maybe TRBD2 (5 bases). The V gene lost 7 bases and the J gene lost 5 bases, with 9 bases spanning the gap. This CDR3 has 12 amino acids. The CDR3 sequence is CASKTSNNEQFF. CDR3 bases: TGTGCCAGCAAAACTAGTAACAATGAGCAGTTCTTC.

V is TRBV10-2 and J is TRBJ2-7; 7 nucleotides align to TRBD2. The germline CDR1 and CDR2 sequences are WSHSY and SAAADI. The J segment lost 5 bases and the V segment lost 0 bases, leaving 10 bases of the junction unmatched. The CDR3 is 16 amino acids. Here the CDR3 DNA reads TGCGCCAGCAGTGAGTCACAAGGACTAGTCGGCCACGAGCAGTACTTC. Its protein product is CASSESQGLVGHEQYF.

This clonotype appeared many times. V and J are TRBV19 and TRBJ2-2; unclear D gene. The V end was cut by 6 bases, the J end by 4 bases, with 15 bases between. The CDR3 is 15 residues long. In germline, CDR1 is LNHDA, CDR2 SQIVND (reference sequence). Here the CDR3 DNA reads TGTGCCAGTAGATATAGGTTGGCGAGCACCGGGGAGCTGTTTTTT. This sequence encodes CASRYRLASTGELFF.

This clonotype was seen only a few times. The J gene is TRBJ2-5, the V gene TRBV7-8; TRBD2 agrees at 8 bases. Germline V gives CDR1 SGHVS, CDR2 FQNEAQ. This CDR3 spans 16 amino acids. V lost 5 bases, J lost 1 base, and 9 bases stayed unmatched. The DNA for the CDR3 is TGTGCCAGCAGCCCTGGGGAGCGGGGGATCCAAGAGACCCAGTACTTC. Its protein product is CASSPGERGIQETQYF.

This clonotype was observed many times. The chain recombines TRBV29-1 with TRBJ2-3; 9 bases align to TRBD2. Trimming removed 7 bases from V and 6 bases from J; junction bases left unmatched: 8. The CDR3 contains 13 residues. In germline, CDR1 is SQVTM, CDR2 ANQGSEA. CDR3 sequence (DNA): TGCAGCGCTCGCGGGGGGGCCGGCGATACGCAGTATTTT. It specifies CSARGGAGDTQYF.

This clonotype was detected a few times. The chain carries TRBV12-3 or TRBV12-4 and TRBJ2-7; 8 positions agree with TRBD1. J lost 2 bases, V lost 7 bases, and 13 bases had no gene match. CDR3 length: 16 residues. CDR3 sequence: CASTSQPDRVPYEQYF. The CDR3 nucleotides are TGTGCCAGCACCTCCCAGCCGGACAGGGTACCCTACGAGCAGTACTTC.

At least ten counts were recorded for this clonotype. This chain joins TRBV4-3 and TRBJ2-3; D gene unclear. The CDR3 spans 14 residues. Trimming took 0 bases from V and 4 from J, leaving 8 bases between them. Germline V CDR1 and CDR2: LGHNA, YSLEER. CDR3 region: CASSQETWADTQYF. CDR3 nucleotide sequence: TGCGCCAGCAGCCAAGAAACCTGGGCAGATACGCAGTATTTT.

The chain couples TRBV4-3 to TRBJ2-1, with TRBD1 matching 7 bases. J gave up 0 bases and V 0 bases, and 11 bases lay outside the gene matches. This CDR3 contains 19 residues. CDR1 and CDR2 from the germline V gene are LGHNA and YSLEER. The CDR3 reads CASSQESVRQGSSYNEQFF. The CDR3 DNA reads TGCGCCAGCAGCCAAGAAAGCGTCCGACAGGGCAGCTCCTACAATGAGCAGTTCTTC.

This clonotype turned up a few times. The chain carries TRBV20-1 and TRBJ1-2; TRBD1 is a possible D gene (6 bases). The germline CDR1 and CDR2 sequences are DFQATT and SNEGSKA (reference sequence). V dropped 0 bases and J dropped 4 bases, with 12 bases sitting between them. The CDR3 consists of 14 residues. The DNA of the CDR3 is TGCAGTGCTAGAGATCTGGGGGGCGGCTATGGCTACACCTTC. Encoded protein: CSARDLGGGYGYTF.

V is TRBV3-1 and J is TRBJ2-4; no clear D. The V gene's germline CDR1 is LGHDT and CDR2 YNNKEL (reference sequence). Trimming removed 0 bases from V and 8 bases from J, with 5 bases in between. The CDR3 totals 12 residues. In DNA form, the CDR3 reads TGTGCCAGCAGCCAAGATCCCCACATTCAGTACTTC. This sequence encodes CASSQDPHIQYF.

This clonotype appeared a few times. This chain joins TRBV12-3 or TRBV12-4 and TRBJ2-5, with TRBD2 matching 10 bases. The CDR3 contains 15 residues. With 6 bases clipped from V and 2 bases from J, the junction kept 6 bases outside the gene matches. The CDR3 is CASRHGLAVQETQYF. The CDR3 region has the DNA TGTGCCAGCAGGCACGGACTAGCGGTACAAGAGACCCAGTACTTC.

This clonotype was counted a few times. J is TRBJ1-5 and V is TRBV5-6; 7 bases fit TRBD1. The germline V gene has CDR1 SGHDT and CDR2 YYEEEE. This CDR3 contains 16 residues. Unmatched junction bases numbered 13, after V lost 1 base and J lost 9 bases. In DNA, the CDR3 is TGTGCCAGCAGCTTGTATGTAGGCAGGGGGGAACGGCCCCAGCATTTT. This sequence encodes CASSLYVGRGERPQHF.

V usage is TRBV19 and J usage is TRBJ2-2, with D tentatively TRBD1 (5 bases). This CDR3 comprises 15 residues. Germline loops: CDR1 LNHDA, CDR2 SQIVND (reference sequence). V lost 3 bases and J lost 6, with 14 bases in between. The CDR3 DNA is TGTGCCAGTAGTATCCGAGTCTGGGGCCCCGGGGAGCTGTTTTTT. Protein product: CASSIRVWGPGELFF. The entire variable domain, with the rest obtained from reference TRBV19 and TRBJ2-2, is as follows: DGGITQSPKYLFRKEGQNVTLSCEQNLNHDAMYWYRQDPGQGLRLIYYSQIVNDFQKGDIAEGYSVSREKKESFPLTVTSAQKNPTAFYLCASSIRVWGPGELFFGEGSRLTVL.

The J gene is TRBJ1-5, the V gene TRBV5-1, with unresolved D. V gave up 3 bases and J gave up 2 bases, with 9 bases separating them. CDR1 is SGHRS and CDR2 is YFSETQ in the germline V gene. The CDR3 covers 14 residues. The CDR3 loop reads CASSSEGGNQPQHF. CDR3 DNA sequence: TGCGCCAGCAGCTCGGAGGGAGGCAATCAGCCCCAGCATTTT.

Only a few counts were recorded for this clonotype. CDR3 region: CASSYARTRDVQFF. For the CDR3, the DNA is TGTGCCAGCAGTTATGCGCGAACACGTGATGTGCAGTTCTTC. This chain connects TRBV6-5 to TRBJ2-1; D is unresolved. CDR3 length: 14 amino acids. From germline, CDR1 is MNHEY and CDR2 SVGAGI. V lost 3 bases and J lost 12, with 18 bases in between.

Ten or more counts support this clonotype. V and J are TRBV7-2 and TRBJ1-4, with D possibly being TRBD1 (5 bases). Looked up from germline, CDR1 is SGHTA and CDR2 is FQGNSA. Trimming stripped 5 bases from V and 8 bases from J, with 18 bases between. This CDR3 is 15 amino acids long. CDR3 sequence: CASSPSQARGEKLFF. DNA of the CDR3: TGTGCCAGCAGCCCCTCACAGGCTCGGGGGGAAAAACTGTTTTTT.

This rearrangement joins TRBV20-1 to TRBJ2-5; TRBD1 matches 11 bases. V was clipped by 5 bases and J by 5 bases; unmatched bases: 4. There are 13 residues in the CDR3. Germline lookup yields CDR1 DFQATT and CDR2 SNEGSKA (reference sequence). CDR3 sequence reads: CSAGGQGAETQYF. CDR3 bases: TGCAGTGCTGGCGGACAGGGGGCGGAGACCCAGTACTTC.

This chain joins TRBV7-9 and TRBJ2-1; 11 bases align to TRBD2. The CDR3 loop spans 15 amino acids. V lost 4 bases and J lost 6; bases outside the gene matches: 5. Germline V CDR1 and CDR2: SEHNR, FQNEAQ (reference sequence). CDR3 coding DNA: TGTGCCAGCAGCTGGGGACTAGCGGAAGTCAATGAGCAGTTCTTC. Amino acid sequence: CASSWGLAEVNEQFF. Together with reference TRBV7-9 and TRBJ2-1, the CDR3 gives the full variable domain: DTGVSQNPRHKITKRGQNVTFRCDPISEHNRLYWYRQTLGQGPEFLTYFQNEAQLEKSRLLSDRFSAERPKGSFSTLEIQRTEQGDSAMYLCASSWGLAEVNEQFFGPGTRLTVL.

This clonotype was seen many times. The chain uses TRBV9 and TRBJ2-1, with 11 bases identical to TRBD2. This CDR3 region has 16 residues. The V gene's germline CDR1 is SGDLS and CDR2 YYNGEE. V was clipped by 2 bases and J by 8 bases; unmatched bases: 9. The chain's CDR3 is CASSVSGGAFVDEQFF. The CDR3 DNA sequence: TGTGCCAGCAGCGTTAGCGGGGGGGCATTCGTGGATGAGCAGTTCTTC.

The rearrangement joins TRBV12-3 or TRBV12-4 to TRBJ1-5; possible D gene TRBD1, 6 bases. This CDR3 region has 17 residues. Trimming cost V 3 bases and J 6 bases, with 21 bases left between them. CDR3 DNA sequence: TGTGCCAGCAGTTTTGGGTCAGGAGGGGGGGCTAGTCAGCCCCAGCATTTT. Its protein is CASSFGSGGGASQPQHF.

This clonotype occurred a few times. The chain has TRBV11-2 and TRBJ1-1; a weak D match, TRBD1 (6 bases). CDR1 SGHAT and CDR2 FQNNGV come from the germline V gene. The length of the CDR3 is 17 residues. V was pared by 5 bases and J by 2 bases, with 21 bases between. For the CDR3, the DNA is TGTGCCAGCAGCCTCGGAGCCCGGACAGAGATCAACACTGAAGCTTTCTTT. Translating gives CASSLGARTEINTEAFF.

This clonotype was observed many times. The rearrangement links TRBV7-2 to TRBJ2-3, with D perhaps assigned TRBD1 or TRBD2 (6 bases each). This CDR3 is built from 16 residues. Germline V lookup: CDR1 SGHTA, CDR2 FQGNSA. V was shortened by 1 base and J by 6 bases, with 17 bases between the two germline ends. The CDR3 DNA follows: TGTGCCAGCAGCTTAGTAAGGGCGCTAGGGGGGGATACGCAGTATTTT. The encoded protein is CASSLVRALGGDTQYF.

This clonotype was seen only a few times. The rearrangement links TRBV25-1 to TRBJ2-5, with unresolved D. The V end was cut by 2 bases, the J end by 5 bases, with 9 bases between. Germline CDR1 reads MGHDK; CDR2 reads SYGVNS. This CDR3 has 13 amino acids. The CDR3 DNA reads TGTGCCAGCAGTGAAATGGGAATCGAGACCCAGTACTTC. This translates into CASSEMGIETQYF.